This entry lists 7 T cell receptor beta chains sequenced from one sample in a study of cytomegalovirus exposure and HLA in healthy donors. Amplification used 60 Vbeta primers and 13 Jbeta primers. Data came from immunoSEQ multiplex PCR; TCRdb stores just in-frame clones and leaves some out. Of 180,000 or so clones in the sample, 78% were seen once. Material for sequencing was PBMCs. The receptors were sampled from a female donor in good health and CMV-seronegative.

This clone was seen only once. This chain joins TRBV19 and TRBJ1-1, with D maybe TRBD1 (6 bases). This CDR3 is built from 11 residues. Per the germline V gene, CDR1 is LNHDA and CDR2 is SQIVND (reference sequence). V lost 11 bases and J 4 bases, leaving 11 bases between the germline ends. This chain's CDR3 is CAARGPTEAFF. The CDR3 DNA reads as TGTGCCGCGCGGGGGCCCACTGAAGCTTTCTTT.

V and J are TRBV4-2 and TRBJ2-2, with D perhaps matching TRBD2 (5 bases). The V gene lost 1 base and the J gene lost 5 bases, with 14 bases spanning the gap. CDR1 and CDR2 from the germline V gene are LGHNA and YNFKEQ. This CDR3 has 16 residues. The CDR3 protein is CASSQAFSRGTGELFF. The CDR3 bases are TGTGCCAGCAGCCAAGCTTTTTCTAGAGGGACCGGGGAGCTGTTTTTT.

The CDR3 loop reads CASSQDGTSGSQFF. DNA of the CDR3: TGTGCCAGCAGCCAAGACGGGACTAGCGGAAGTCAGTTCTTC. The gene calls are TRBV4-2 and TRBJ2-1; 11 nucleotides match TRBD2. V trimming: 0 bases; J trimming: 13 bases; junction bases outside the gene matches: 5. The CDR3 is 14 residues long. CDR1 LGHNA and CDR2 YNFKEQ come from the germline V gene.

The genes are TRBV9 and TRBJ2-5; 7 bases map to TRBD2. The V gene's germline CDR1 is SGDLS and CDR2 YYNGEE. V lost 0 bases, J lost 4 bases, and 6 bases stayed unmatched. The CDR3 is 15 residues long. CDR3 DNA sequence: TGTGCCAGCAGCGTAGGCCAGGGCGGGGGAGAGACCCAGTACTTC. This sequence encodes CASSVGQGGGETQYF.

The chain employs TRBV10-3 and TRBJ2-1; 9 bases align to TRBD1. Germline values: CDR1 ENHRY, CDR2 SYGVKD. The CDR3 totals 16 residues. J gave up 3 bases and V 1 base, and 4 bases lay outside the gene matches. In nucleotides, the CDR3 is TGTGCCATCAGTGAGTTTAAGGGACAGGGCTACAATGAGCAGTTCTTC. This codes for CAISEFKGQGYNEQFF.

The table lists this clone with a count of one. The gene calls are TRBV29-1 and TRBJ2-2; perhaps TRBD2 as D (5 bases). The ends were cut back, 5 bases at V and 0 bases at J, with 13 bases in the middle. CDR1 is SQVTM, CDR2 ANQGSEA, per germline. This CDR3 comprises 15 residues. Here the CDR3 reads CSVPGLATNTGELFF. CDR3 bases: TGCAGCGTTCCGGGCCTAGCTACGAACACCGGGGAGCTGTTTTTT.

The chain joins TRBV7-9 to TRBJ1-1, with TRBD1 matching 9 bases. This CDR3 comprises 15 residues. CDR1 SEHNR and CDR2 FQNEAQ come from the germline V gene (reference sequence). J lost 0 bases, V lost 5 bases, and 4 bases had no gene match. Here the CDR3 DNA reads TGTGCCAGCAGCCCTGGACAGGGGCTGAACACTGAAGCTTTCTTT. Encoded protein: CASSPGQGLNTEAFF.